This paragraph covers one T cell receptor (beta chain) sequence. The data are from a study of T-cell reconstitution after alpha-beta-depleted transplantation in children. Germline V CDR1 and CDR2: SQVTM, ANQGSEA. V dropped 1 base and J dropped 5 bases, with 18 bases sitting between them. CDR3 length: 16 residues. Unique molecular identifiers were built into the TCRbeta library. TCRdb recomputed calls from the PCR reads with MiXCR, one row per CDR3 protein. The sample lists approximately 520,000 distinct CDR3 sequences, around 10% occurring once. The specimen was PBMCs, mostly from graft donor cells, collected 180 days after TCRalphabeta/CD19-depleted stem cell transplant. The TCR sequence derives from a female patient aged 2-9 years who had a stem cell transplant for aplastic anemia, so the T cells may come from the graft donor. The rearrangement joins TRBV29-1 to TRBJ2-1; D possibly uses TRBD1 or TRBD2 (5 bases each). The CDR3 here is CSVEGGTGTSNNEQFF. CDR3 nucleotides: TGCAGCGTTGAAGGGGGCACCGGGACCTCTAACAATGAGCAGTTCTTC.